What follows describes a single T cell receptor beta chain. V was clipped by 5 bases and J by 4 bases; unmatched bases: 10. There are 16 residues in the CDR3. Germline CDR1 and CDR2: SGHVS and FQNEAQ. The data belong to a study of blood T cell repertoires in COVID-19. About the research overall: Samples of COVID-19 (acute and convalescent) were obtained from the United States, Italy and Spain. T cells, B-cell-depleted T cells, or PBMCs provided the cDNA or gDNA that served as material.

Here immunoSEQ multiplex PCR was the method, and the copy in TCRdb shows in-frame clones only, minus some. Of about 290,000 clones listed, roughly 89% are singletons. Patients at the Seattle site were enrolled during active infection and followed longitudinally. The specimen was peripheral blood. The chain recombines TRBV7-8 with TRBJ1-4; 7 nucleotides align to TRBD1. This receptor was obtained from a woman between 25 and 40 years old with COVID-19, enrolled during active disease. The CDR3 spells CASSLGRGRFNEKLFF. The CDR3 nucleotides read TGTGCCAGCAGCCTTGGCAGGGGGAGGTTTAATGAAAAACTGTTTTTT.